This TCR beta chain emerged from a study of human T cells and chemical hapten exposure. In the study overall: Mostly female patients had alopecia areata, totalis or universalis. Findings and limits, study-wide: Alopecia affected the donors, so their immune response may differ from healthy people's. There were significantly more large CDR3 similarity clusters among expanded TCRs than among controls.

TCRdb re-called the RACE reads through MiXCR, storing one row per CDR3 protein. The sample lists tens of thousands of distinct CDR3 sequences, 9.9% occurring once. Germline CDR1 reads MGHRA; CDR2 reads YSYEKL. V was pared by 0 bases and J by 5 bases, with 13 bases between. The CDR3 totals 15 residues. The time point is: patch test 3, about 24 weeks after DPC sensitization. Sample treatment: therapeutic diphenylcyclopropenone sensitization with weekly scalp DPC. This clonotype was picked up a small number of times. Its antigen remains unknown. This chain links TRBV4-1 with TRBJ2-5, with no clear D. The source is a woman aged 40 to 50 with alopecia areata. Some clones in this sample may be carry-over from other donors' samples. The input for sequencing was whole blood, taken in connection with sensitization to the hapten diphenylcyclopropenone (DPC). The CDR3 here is CASSQDGGVSETQYF. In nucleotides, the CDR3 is TGCGCCAGCAGCCAAGATGGTGGGGTCTCGGAGACCCAGTACTTC.